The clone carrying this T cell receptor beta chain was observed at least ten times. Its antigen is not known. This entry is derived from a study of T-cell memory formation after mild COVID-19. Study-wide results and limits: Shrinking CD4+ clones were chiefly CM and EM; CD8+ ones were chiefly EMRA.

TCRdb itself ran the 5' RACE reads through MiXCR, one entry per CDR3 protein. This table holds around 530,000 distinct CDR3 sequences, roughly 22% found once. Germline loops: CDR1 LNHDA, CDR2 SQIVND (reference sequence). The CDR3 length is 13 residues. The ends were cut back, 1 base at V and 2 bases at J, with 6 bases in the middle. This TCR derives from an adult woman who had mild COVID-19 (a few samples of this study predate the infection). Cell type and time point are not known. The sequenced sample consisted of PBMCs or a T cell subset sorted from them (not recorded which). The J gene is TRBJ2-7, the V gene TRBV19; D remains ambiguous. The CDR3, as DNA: TGTGCCAGTAGTATAGCGCAGACCTACGAGCAGTACTTC. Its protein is CASSIAQTYEQYF.